Below are 18 T cell receptor beta chains sequenced from a single sample in a study of shared clonotypes between healthy human individuals. Some clones are missing from TCRdb's copy, which holds only in-frame ones; the method was immunoSEQ multiplex PCR. The table shows approximately 720,000 clones, with around 72% occurring only once. The source material was memory CD4+ T cells sorted from blood. Subset meaning: CD45RA-negative fraction. Source of these receptors: a woman in her twenties or thirties in good health.

V and J are TRBV6-6 and TRBJ2-7; TRBD2 matches at 13 bases. The CDR3 covers 16 residues. CDR1 and CDR2 (germline): MNHNY, SVGAGI (reference sequence). V shed 4 bases, J shed 3 bases, and the junction held 6 bases outside the gene matches. CDR3 amino acids: CASSFGTSGTNYEQYF. Written as DNA, the CDR3 is TGTGCCAGCAGTTTCGGGACTAGCGGGACTAACTACGAGCAGTACTTC.

The genes are TRBV4-2 and TRBJ2-3, with 8 bases identical to TRBD2. V trimming: 2 bases; J trimming: 5 bases; junction bases outside the gene matches: 21. The length of the CDR3 is 20 residues. Germline V lookup: CDR1 LGHNA, CDR2 YNFKEQ. CDR3 in amino acids: CASSQRGGSWSGSLEDTQYF. For the CDR3, the DNA is TGTGCCAGCAGCCAAAGGGGGGGATCGTGGAGCGGGAGTTTAGAAGATACGCAGTATTTT.

V and J are TRBV7-9 and TRBJ2-5; unclear D gene. Germline CDR1 and CDR2: SEHNR and FQNEAQ (reference sequence). Trimming took 4 bases from V and 1 from J, leaving 13 bases between them. This CDR3 has 15 amino acids. The CDR3 region has the DNA TGTGCCAGCAGCTCTCCCGAGGACGGCCAAGAGACCCAGTACTTC. Amino acid sequence: CASSSPEDGQETQYF.

The V call is TRBV30, the J call TRBJ1-5; possible D gene TRBD1, 5 bases. The CDR3 is 13 residues long. CDR1 is GTSNPN and CDR2 is SVGIG in the germline V gene (reference sequence). Trimming cost V 1 base and J 4 bases, with 8 bases left between them. The CDR3 reads CAWSAQGNQPQHF. CDR3 nucleotides: TGTGCCTGGAGTGCCCAGGGAAATCAGCCCCAGCATTTT.

In nucleotides, the CDR3 is TGTGCCAGCAGTGACCCCGAGGAGGGGACCACCGGGGAGCTGTTTTTT. It yields the protein CASSDPEEGTTGELFF. The chain joins TRBV6-4 to TRBJ2-2, with TRBD2 as a possible D gene (6 bases). With 2 bases removed from V and 4 bases from J, the gap between germline ends came to 14 bases. CDR1 is MRHNA, CDR2 SNTAGT, per germline. The CDR3 runs 16 residues.

The chain uses TRBV19 and TRBJ2-5; maybe TRBD1 (6 bases). Between the trimmed V and J ends, which lost 5 bases and 8 bases, there was a span of 18 bases. The CDR3 consists of 14 residues. Germline assignment: CDR1 LNHDA and CDR2 SQIVND (reference sequence). This CDR3 reads CASSVTGGPGTQYF. The CDR3 DNA reads as TGTGCCAGTAGTGTGACAGGCGGTCCTGGTACCCAGTACTTC.

V usage is TRBV28 and J usage is TRBJ1-2; D gene ambiguous. CDR1 is MDHEN and CDR2 is SYDVKM in the germline V gene. Trimming pared 5 bases from V and 6 bases from J, leaving 13 bases between. This CDR3 comprises 13 residues. The CDR3 DNA reads TGTGCCAGCAGTCCACTCGACGAAAATGGCTACACCTTC. Encoded protein: CASSPLDENGYTF.

The J gene is TRBJ2-7, the V gene TRBV27, with TRBD1 matching over 7 bases. CDR1 and CDR2 (germline): MNHEY, SMNVEV (reference sequence). The CDR3 spans 15 residues. V trimming: 1 base; J trimming: 3 bases; junction bases outside the gene matches: 6. The CDR3 protein is CASSLFRQGYYEQYF. As DNA, the CDR3 is TGTGCCAGCAGTTTATTCCGACAGGGCTACTACGAGCAGTACTTC.

The chain employs TRBV28 and TRBJ1-2; 9 positions match TRBD1. Germline trimming cut 5 bases from V and 0 bases from J; bases unmatched to any gene: 13. The CDR3 covers 18 residues. The germline V gene has CDR1 MDHEN and CDR2 SYDVKM. The DNA of the CDR3 is TGTGCCAGCAGTATACAGACGGGACAGGGCCGAGCTAACTATGGCTACACCTTC. It codes for CASSIQTGQGRANYGYTF.

The chain employs TRBV5-1 and TRBJ1-3; no definite D call. This CDR3 contains 12 residues. V lost 6 bases, J lost 0 bases, and 4 bases lay in between. Germline assignment: CDR1 SGHRS and CDR2 YFSETQ. CDR3 sequence (DNA): TGCGCCAGCACGGACTCTGGAAACACCATATATTTT. It translates to CASTDSGNTIYF.

The gene calls are TRBV4-1 and TRBJ2-7, with D possibly being TRBD2 (6 bases). Looked up from germline, CDR1 is MGHRA and CDR2 is YSYEKL. This CDR3 is built from 15 residues. Trimming removed 1 base at V and 3 bases at J, with 13 bases between. CDR3 amino acids: CASSQAAGTDYEQYF. The CDR3 DNA reads TGCGCCAGCAGCCAAGCCGCCGGGACTGACTACGAGCAGTACTTC.

The V call is TRBV6-1, the J call TRBJ1-2; TRBD1 agrees at 9 bases. The CDR3 totals 15 residues. V lost 1 base to trimming and J lost 0 bases; unmatched junction nucleotides: 0. The germline CDR1 and CDR2 sequences are MNHNS and SASEGT. This chain's CDR3 is CASSEGTGANYGYTF. CDR3 sequence (DNA): TGTGCCAGCAGTGAAGGGACAGGGGCTAACTATGGCTACACCTTC.

The J gene is TRBJ2-7, the V gene TRBV6-1; 9 bases map to TRBD2. There are 14 residues in the CDR3. V was clipped by 6 bases and J by 6 bases; unmatched bases: 9. CDR1 and CDR2 from the germline V gene are MNHNS and SASEGT. CDR3 sequence reads: CASRPAGGSLEQYF. The CDR3 nucleotides are TGTGCCAGCAGACCCGCGGGAGGGTCCCTCGAGCAGTACTTC.

The chain has TRBV19 and TRBJ2-3; D is unresolved. The V end was cut by 3 bases, the J end by 6 bases, with 19 bases between. CDR3 length: 16 amino acids. The V gene's germline CDR1 is LNHDA and CDR2 SQIVND (reference sequence). Here the CDR3 reads CASSMRSAPASDTQYF. CDR3 bases: TGTGCCAGTAGTATGAGATCGGCGCCCGCCTCCGATACGCAGTATTTT. The entire variable domain, with the rest obtained from reference TRBV19 and TRBJ2-3, is as follows: DGGITQSPKYLFRKEGQNVTLSCEQNLNHDAMYWYRQDPGQGLRLIYYSQIVNDFQKGDIAEGYSVSREKKESFPLTVTSAQKNPTAFYLCASSMRSAPASDTQYFGPGTRLTVL.

The chain is built from TRBV27 and TRBJ2-5; D is possibly TRBD2 (6 bases). V gave up 6 bases and J gave up 3 bases, with 17 bases separating them. CDR1 is MNHEY and CDR2 is SMNVEV in the germline V gene (reference sequence). This CDR3 has 15 amino acids. CDR3 sequence: CASSPRWRREETQYF. DNA of the CDR3: TGTGCCAGCAGCCCCCGATGGAGGAGGGAAGAGACCCAGTACTTC.

The chain employs TRBV4-1 and TRBJ1-4, with 7 bases fitting TRBD1. V was clipped by 4 bases and J by 5 bases; unmatched bases: 7. The CDR3 has 15 amino acids. CDR1 and CDR2 (germline): MGHRA, YSYEKL. CDR3 DNA: TGCGCCAGCAGCCCCTCCGGGACAGCAAATGAAAAACTGTTTTTT. This translates into CASSPSGTANEKLFF.

The table lists this clone with a few counts. The CDR3 here is CASSQRQEGTEAFF. The DNA for the CDR3 is TGTGCCAGTAGTCAAAGACAGGAGGGCACTGAAGCTTTCTTT. The genes are TRBV19 and TRBJ1-1; TRBD1 is a possible D gene (6 bases). Germline lookup yields CDR1 LNHDA and CDR2 SQIVND (reference sequence). V shed 5 bases and J shed 4 bases, with 14 bases lying between them. There are 14 residues in the CDR3.

This rearrangement joins TRBV6-6 to TRBJ1-3; D gene unclear. This CDR3 contains 14 residues. CDR1 and CDR2 (germline): MNHNY, SVGAGI (reference sequence). Trimming took 0 bases from V and 8 from J, leaving 11 bases between them. The CDR3 DNA is TGTGCCAGCAGTTACTCACGCGGGGATCACACCATATATTTT. Translation: CASSYSRGDHTIYF.